The rows below give T cell receptor beta chains drawn from one sample of a study of CD8 T cells in Susac syndrome. TCRdb reprocessed the immunoSEQ multiplex PCR reads via MiXCR and lists one record per CDR3 protein. The top ten hold roughly 0.11% of the sample, which has some 400,000 distinct CDR3 sequences, more than 80% seen once. What was sequenced was CD8+ T cells from PBMCs. The receptors come from a human donor with multiple sclerosis. The CDR3 runs from the conserved cysteine through the conserved F or W. Each record gives: V gene, J gene, CDR3 protein.

TRBV7-6	TRBJ2-7	CASSSGDPYEQYF
TRBV28	TRBJ1-5	CASSLRTAGFNQPQHF
TRBV6-5	TRBJ2-4	CASSYSVPGLANIQYF
TRBV5-1	TRBJ2-7	CASSPLPGQGVFSYEQYF
TRBV10-2	TRBJ2-1	CASRGVAGGLDEQFF
TRBV7-8	TRBJ2-7	CASSFNFEGFRHYEQYF
TRBV27	TRBJ1-1	CASSLSGQGVIAEAFF
TRBV6-1	TRBJ1-5	CASSPWTGGGQPQHF
TRBV12-3/TRBV12-4	TRBJ1-2	CASSSTPQGNYGYTF
TRBV4-2	TRBJ1-2	CASGGPDGSNYGYTF
TRBV21-1	TRBJ1-5	CASRLKDRGLTGSNQPQHF
TRBV30	TRBJ2-7	CAWSVAHYEQYF
TRBV7-9	TRBJ1-2	CASSSEVYGYTF
TRBV6-5	TRBJ2-5	CASRQGETQYF
TRBV27	TRBJ2-7	CASRGGESYEQYF
TRBV14	TRBJ1-1	CASSQESVMNTEAFF
TRBV4-1	TRBJ1-1	CASSLRTGGKNTEAFF
TRBV6-5	TRBJ2-1	CASSYTGTYNEQFF
TRBV30	TRBJ1-2	CAWIGGVNYGYTF
TRBV6-5	TRBJ2-5	CASSYYGSQETQYF
TRBV19	TRBJ1-1	CASSIGGAPEAFF
TRBV4-1	TRBJ2-1	CASSQSRRDLDYNEQFF
TRBV27	TRBJ1-2	CASSSGQGKDYTF
TRBV4-1	TRBJ1-4	CASSRTGLTNEKLFF
TRBV7-9	TRBJ2-4	CASSHSRGLGNIQYF
TRBV11-2	TRBJ2-1	CASSPWAGAYNEQFF
TRBV5-6	TRBJ2-4	CASSFGVLAKNIQHF
TRBV11-2	TRBJ2-1	CASSWDDSFLVMRHNEQFF
TRBV6-2/TRBV6-3	TRBJ2-1	CASSYAYRVWEEGQFF
TRBV7-6	TRBJ1-1	CASSLASSGAITEAFF
TRBV3-1	TRBJ2-7	CASSPTVGHRGEYEQYF
TRBV27	TRBJ2-7	CASSLRTSGGVYEQYF
TRBV27	TRBJ2-4	CASTALGTGLNIQYF
TRBV5-1	TRBJ2-7	CASSLDSGSQGEQYF
TRBV4-1	TRBJ1-5	CASSQARTGGNQPQHF
TRBV5-1	TRBJ1-1	CASSLVGTGGTEAFF
TRBV29-1	TRBJ1-2	CSVEPGTDLQPYGYTF
TRBV6-5	TRBJ2-7	CASSYVAPFAQSSYEQYF
TRBV30	TRBJ1-4	CAWSVDEKLFF
TRBV6-1	TRBJ2-7	CASSEEGTNLLGSSDEQYF
TRBV19	TRBJ2-4	CASSIAGGAKNIQYF
TRBV10-3	TRBJ2-3	CAISDVSLREADTQYF
TRBV3-1	TRBJ2-1	CASSQDWAGAGNEQFF
TRBV10-1	TRBJ1-1	CASSESPTLNTEAFF
TRBV27	TRBJ2-3	CASREGITDTQYF
TRBV10-3	TRBJ2-2	CAISDVGTGGNGELFF
TRBV28	TRBJ2-1	CASSLSTGSNEQFF
TRBV3-1	TRBJ2-1	CASSQDYKEFF
TRBV6-5	TRBJ2-2	CASSQGANTGELFF
TRBV27	TRBJ2-7	CASSPSGVWHEQYF
TRBV2	TRBJ1-5	CASSGEGVRLNQPQHF
TRBV7-6	TRBJ2-5	CASSYGTSGRQETQYF
TRBV7-9	TRBJ2-7	CASSFYLGERAYEQYF
TRBV5-4	TRBJ1-1	CASSLELFVGNTEAFF